This T cell receptor beta chain appears in the sequencing data of a study of CXCR3-negative and CXCR3-positive naive CD8 T cells. CDR1 KGHSH and CDR2 LQKENI come from the germline V gene. The CDR3 consists of 15 residues. The TRB cDNA libraries were prepared by 5' RACE with UMI labels. TCRdb reprocessed the 5' RACE reads and keeps a single row for each CDR3 protein, giving no DNA. Recorded for this sample: about 120,000 distinct CDR3 sequences. V usage is TRBV18 and J usage is TRBJ2-1; the TRBD1 assignment by TCRdb is unverifiable without DNA. The material sequenced was naive CXCR3- CD8+ T cells from blood. Subset here: CD45RO-CCR7+CD27+CD95- naive CD8+ T cells lacking CXCR3 (TNR3-). This receptor was identified in a human donor in good health. Some clones in this sample may be carry-over from other donors' samples. The CDR3 loop reads CASSRTGGSYNEQFF.